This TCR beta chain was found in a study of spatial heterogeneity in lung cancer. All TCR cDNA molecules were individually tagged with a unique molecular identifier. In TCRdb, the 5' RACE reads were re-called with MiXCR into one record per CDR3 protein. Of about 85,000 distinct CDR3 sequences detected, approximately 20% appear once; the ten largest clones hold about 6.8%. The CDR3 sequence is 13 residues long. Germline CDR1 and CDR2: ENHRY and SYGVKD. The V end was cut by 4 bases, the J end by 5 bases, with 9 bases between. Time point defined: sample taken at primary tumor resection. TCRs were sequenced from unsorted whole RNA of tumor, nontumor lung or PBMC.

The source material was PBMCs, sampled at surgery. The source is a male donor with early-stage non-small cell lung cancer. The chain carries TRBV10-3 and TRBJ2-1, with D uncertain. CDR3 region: CAISVGQNNEQFF. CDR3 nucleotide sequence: TGTGCCATCAGTGTGGGTCAGAACAATGAGCAGTTCTTC.